Below, 14 T cell receptor beta chains from the same sample are listed, as sequenced in a study of PD-L1 blockade in urothelial cancer. Produced via immunoSEQ multiplex PCR; TCRdb's table is partial and in-frame only. The repertoire consists of tens of thousands of clones, with approximately 77% occurring once and the leading ten covering 3.6%. Sequencing was performed on PBMCs, taken around atezolizumab (anti-PD-L1) treatment. Receptors originate from a man in his 70s with urothelial cancer.

This sequence joins TRBV11-3 and TRBJ2-3; D call uncertain. Germline V gene sequence: CDR1 SGHNT, CDR2 YENEEA. Trimming shortened V by 6 bases and J by 5 bases, and 6 bases separated the two germline ends. The CDR3 loop spans 11 amino acids. The CDR3 DNA sequence: TGTGCCAGCAGGCAGGAAGATACGCAGTATTTT. Translating it yields CASRQEDTQYF.

The J gene is TRBJ1-2, the V gene TRBV2; no clear D. Trimming took 8 bases from V and 6 from J, leaving 13 bases between them. The CDR3 length is 12 residues. Germline lookup yields CDR1 SNHLY and CDR2 FYNNEI. CDR3 in amino acids: CASSMVGDGYTF. CDR3 DNA sequence: TGTGCCAGCTCAATGGTGGGAGATGGCTACACCTTC. The variable domain in full, with the rest retrieved from reference TRBV2 and TRBJ1-2, is EPEVTQTPSHQVTQMGQEVILRCVPISNHLYFYWYRQILGQKVEFLVSFYNNEISEKSEIFDDQFSVERPDGSNFTLKIRSTKLEDSAMYFCASSMVGDGYTFGSGTRLTVV.

This chain links TRBV28 with TRBJ2-1, with 11 bases lining up with TRBD1. With 0 bases clipped from V and 7 bases from J, the junction kept 8 bases outside the gene matches. This CDR3 has 17 residues. Germline CDR1 and CDR2: MDHEN and SYDVKM. The CDR3, as DNA: TGTGCCAGCAGTTTATGGTTAGGGGGGACAGGGGGTAATGAGCAGTTCTTC. This translates into CASSLWLGGTGGNEQFF.

This clone was found a few times. V usage is TRBV5-1 and J usage is TRBJ1-2; 11 bases agree with TRBD1. The CDR3 is made up of 14 amino acids. V trimming: 6 bases; J trimming: 8 bases; junction bases outside the gene matches: 9. The germline gives CDR1 SGHRS, CDR2 YFSETQ. The CDR3 nucleotides are TGCGCCAGCAATACGGACAGGGGGCAAGGGGGCTACACCTTC. Its protein is CASNTDRGQGGYTF. The variable domain in full, completed from reference TRBV5-1 and TRBJ1-2, reads KAGVTQTPRYLIKTRGQQVTLSCSPISGHRSVSWYQQTPGQGLQFLFEYFSETQRNKGNFPGRFSGRQFSNSRSEMNVSTLELGDSALYLCASNTDRGQGGYTFGSGTRLTVV.

This clone came up a few times. The CDR3, as DNA: TGTGCCAGCAGCTTAGCAGGGGCTTCCTACAATGAGCAGTTCTTC. It yields the protein CASSLAGASYNEQFF. The rearrangement uses TRBV7-2 and TRBJ2-1, with D maybe TRBD1 (5 bases). The V end lost 0 bases, the J end lost 1 base, and 7 bases lay between the germline ends. Germline V gives CDR1 SGHTA, CDR2 FQGNSA. The CDR3 is made up of 15 amino acids.

The chain joins TRBV14 to TRBJ2-7, with unresolved D. Germline V CDR1 and CDR2: SGHDN, FVKESK. This CDR3 is 14 amino acids long. Trimming took 5 bases from V and 0 from J, leaving 11 bases between them. CDR3 region: CASSYSPSSYEQYF. In nucleotides, the CDR3 is TGTGCCAGCAGCTATAGTCCGAGCTCCTACGAGCAGTACTTC.

The chain has TRBV14 and TRBJ1-6; 9 nucleotides agree with TRBD1. V dropped 4 bases and J dropped 9; count of bases not matched to a gene: 7. Germline-derived CDR1 and CDR2 are SGHDN and FVKESK. This CDR3 has 15 amino acids. The CDR3 DNA reads TGTGCCAGCAGCCCCTTCGGGACAGGGATTTCACCCCTCCACTTT. Its translation: CASSPFGTGISPLHF. The full variable domain, its missing parts supplied by reference TRBV14 and TRBJ1-6, is EAGVTQFPSHSVIEKGQTVTLRCDPISGHDNLYWYRRVMGKEIKFLLHFVKESKQDESGMPNNRFLAERTGGTYSTLKVQPAELEDSGVYFCASSPFGTGISPLHFGNGTRLTVT.

The chain combines TRBV6-1 with TRBJ1-5; 9 bases agree with TRBD1. CDR1 MNHNS and CDR2 SASEGT come from the germline V gene. After removal of 2 bases from V and 3 bases from J, the junction contained 5 bases not matched to a gene. The CDR3 is 16 residues long. The chain's CDR3 is CASSETGQGFNQPQHF. CDR3 in DNA: TGTGCCAGCAGTGAAACGGGACAGGGATTCAATCAGCCCCAGCATTTT.

The chain couples TRBV6-4 to TRBJ1-2, with 9 bases lining up with TRBD1. The CDR3 is 17 residues long. The V and J ends lost 0 bases and 4 bases, in that order; junction bases with no gene match: 9. The V gene's germline CDR1 is MRHNA and CDR2 SNTAGT. The CDR3 is CASSDSPKQGAIYGYTF. The DNA of the CDR3 is TGTGCCAGCAGTGACTCCCCAAAACAGGGGGCCATCTATGGCTACACCTTC.

The V gene is TRBV5-6, the J gene TRBJ2-2; perhaps TRBD1 as D (6 bases). V lost 4 bases and J 3 bases, leaving 10 bases between the germline ends. The CDR3 covers 14 residues. Germline lookup yields CDR1 SGHDT and CDR2 YYEEEE. The CDR3 region has the DNA TGTGCCAGCAGCCCGAGGACAGACACCGGGGAGCTGTTTTTT. Translating it yields CASSPRTDTGELFF.

This sequence joins TRBV5-8 and TRBJ1-5; weak D call: TRBD1 (5 bases). Germline V gene data show CDR1 as SGHTS and CDR2 as YDEGEE. There are 15 residues in the CDR3. Trimming pared 3 bases from V and 2 bases from J, leaving 12 bases between. The CDR3 DNA is TGTGCCAGCAGCTCAGGGATTGTAGGCAATCAGCCCCAGCATTTT. Its translation: CASSSGIVGNQPQHF.

The chain employs TRBV9 and TRBJ2-7, with 7 bases lining up with TRBD2. The CDR3 runs to 14 residues. The junction had 3 bases not matched to a gene; V was cut back by 3 bases and J by 0 bases. The germline CDR1 and CDR2 sequences are SGDLS and YYNGEE. CDR3 nucleotides: TGTGCCAGCAGCGCGAGCGGGACCTCCTACGAGCAGTACTTC. Translated: CASSASGTSYEQYF.

This sequence joins TRBV4-3 and TRBJ2-3; 7 nucleotides line up with TRBD2. The junction had 5 bases not matched to a gene; V was cut back by 1 base and J by 1 base. CDR3 length: 16 residues. CDR1 is LGHNA and CDR2 is YSLEER in the germline V gene. CDR3 loop: CASSQASAGGTDTQYF. CDR3 DNA sequence: TGCGCCAGCAGCCAAGCCTCGGCGGGGGGCACAGATACGCAGTATTTT.

The gene calls are TRBV7-2 and TRBJ2-3, with a tentative D call TRBD2 (7 bases). Germline V lookup: CDR1 SGHTA, CDR2 FQGNSA. CDR3 length equals 17 residues. V gave up 1 base and J gave up 3 bases, with 17 bases separating them. In DNA, the CDR3 is TGTGCCAGCAGCTTAGTGGGGGGGGCCCTTAGAACAGATACGCAGTATTTT. Encoded protein: CASSLVGGALRTDTQYF.